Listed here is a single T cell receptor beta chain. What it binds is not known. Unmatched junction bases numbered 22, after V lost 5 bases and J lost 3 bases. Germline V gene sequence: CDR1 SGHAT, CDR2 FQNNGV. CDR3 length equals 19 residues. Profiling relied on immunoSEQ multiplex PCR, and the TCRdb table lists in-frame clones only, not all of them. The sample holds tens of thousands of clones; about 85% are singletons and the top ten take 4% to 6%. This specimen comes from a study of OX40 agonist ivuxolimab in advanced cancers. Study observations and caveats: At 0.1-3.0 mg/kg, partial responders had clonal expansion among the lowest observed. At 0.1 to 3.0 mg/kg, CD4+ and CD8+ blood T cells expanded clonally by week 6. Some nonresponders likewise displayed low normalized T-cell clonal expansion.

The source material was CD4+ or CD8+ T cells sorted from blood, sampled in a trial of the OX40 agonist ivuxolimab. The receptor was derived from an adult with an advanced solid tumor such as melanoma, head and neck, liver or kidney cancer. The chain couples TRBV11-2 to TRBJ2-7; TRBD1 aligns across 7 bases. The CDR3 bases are TGTGCCAGCAGCGGCACCGGCTTGCTACAACGGGACAGCAACTACGAGCAGTACTTC. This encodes CASSGTGLLQRDSNYEQYF.